This T cell receptor beta chain was captured by sequencing in a study of blood T cell repertoires in COVID-19. Study-wide background: Sample material is recorded as cDNA or gDNA derived from T cells, B-cell-depleted T cells, or PBMCs.

Sequencing was performed with immunoSEQ multiplex PCR; in TCRdb, only in-frame clones are kept and a portion is missing. The sample lists about 130,000 clones; around 83% were seen once. V was pared by 4 bases and J by 7 bases, with 4 bases between. The CDR3 contains 11 residues. Germline CDR1 reads MNHEY; CDR2 reads SVGAGI. Everyone who took part was about 18 to 89 years old, and they came from 20 to 25 US areas. Allocation to cohorts depended on clinical history reported by the participants. The sequencing sample was made of PBMCs or T cells enriched from blood (not recorded which). This receptor was taken from a man aged 50-59 years who had recovered from COVID-19. V usage is TRBV6-5 and J usage is TRBJ2-2; D is uncertain. CDR3 sequence (DNA): TGTGCCAGCAGTTCCGGCGGGGAGCTGTTTTTT. Residues: CASSSGGELFF.